This T cell receptor beta chain was sequenced in a study of T cells in Graves' hyperthyroidism and ophthalmopathy. As for the study in general: Prior to any treatment, at the point of initial diagnosis, peripheral blood was collected.

RNA transcripts yielded amplified TCR beta CDR3 regions. First-round RT-PCR targeting the TCR CDR3 was performed with the HTBI primer set. One entry per CDR3 protein results from TCRdb running MiXCR on the multiplex PCR reads. The data show 640,000 or so distinct CDR3 sequences, over 12% seen once. The germline CDR1 and CDR2 sequences are DFQATT and SNEGSKA (reference sequence). V gave up 1 base and J gave up 4 bases; unmatched junction bases: 3. The CDR3 is 14 amino acids. This clonotype was seen ten or more times. As yet, its antigen is unknown. Whole-study results and caveats: Ophthalmopathy was identified by the model a median about 6 months ahead of onset. Most clonotypes expanded in the thyroid (above 0.001) were also present in blood.

Investigators excluded patients with uncontrolled infection, other autoimmune disease, pregnancy or lactation. What was sequenced was blood. The chain employs TRBV20-1 and TRBJ1-1, with 10 bases that match TRBD1. This clonotype originated in a woman in her thirties or forties with Graves' ophthalmopathy. CDR3 bases: TGCAGTGCTAGAGCCGGGACAGGGGTCACTGAAGCTTTCTTT. Translation: CSARAGTGVTEAFF.